These T cell receptor beta chains were read from a single sample in a study of identical twins. TCRdb passed the 5' RACE reads through MiXCR, listing each CDR3 protein once. The sample has approximately 670,000 distinct CDR3 sequences; approximately 6% are singletons. The sequencing input was naive T cells sorted from blood. Receptors originate from a man between 18 and 35 years old in good health. CDR3s leave out the opening cysteine and the closing phenylalanine or tryptophan. Fields, in order: V gene, J gene, CDR3 protein.

V gene: TRBV11-2
J gene: TRBJ2-3
CDR3 protein: ASSLRSLAASTDTQY

V gene: TRBV5-1
J gene: TRBJ2-1
CDR3 protein: ASSSRLADNEQF

V gene: TRBV9
J gene: TRBJ2-3
CDR3 protein: ASSVGDTDTQY

V gene: TRBV6-5
J gene: TRBJ2-3
CDR3 protein: ASSYYQGSTDTQY

V gene: TRBV20-1
J gene: TRBJ2-5
CDR3 protein: SADIAGGQETQY

V gene: TRBV19
J gene: TRBJ1-5
CDR3 protein: ASSITTGGQPQH

V gene: TRBV5-1
J gene: TRBJ2-4
CDR3 protein: ASSEIYRGAKNIQY

V gene: TRBV12-3/TRBV12-4
J gene: TRBJ2-3
CDR3 protein: ASRGASRADTQY

V gene: TRBV12-3/TRBV12-4
J gene: TRBJ2-3
CDR3 protein: ASSLLGGPDTDTQY

V gene: TRBV3-1
J gene: TRBJ2-4
CDR3 protein: ASSQGRSGAY

V gene: TRBV5-1
J gene: TRBJ2-1
CDR3 protein: ASSPGGREANEQF

V gene: TRBV7-8
J gene: TRBJ2-2
CDR3 protein: ASSSGTVNTGELF

V gene: TRBV20-1
J gene: TRBJ2-7
CDR3 protein: SALRGGWEQY

V gene: TRBV6-2/TRBV6-3
J gene: TRBJ1-5
CDR3 protein: ASSTGTGGVQPQH

V gene: TRBV7-2
J gene: TRBJ2-7
CDR3 protein: ASSRGTEQY